This T cell receptor (beta chain) was obtained from a study of cytomegalovirus exposure and HLA in healthy donors. Study background: A data release that came early held roughly 90 million unique TCRs from HLA-typed donors.

The study ran its PCR with 60 Vbeta and 13 Jbeta primers. Sequenced by immunoSEQ multiplex PCR; TCRdb stores in-frame clones only, minus some. This repertoire shows roughly 99,000 clones, about 80% found once; its top ten account for about 3.6%. Study-level points and caveats: In a later analysis, HLA-associated beta chains showed higher expansion and lower generation probabilities than comparable chains. In vitro confirmation showed three CMV-associated chains to be CMV antigen specific. Exclusion applied to some V segments, including TRBV6-2 and TRBV6-3, as they were indistinguishable.

Of note for this clone: Its specificity is not known.

Trimming removed 4 bases at V and 8 bases at J, with 17 bases between. Germline assignment: CDR1 MGHRA and CDR2 YSYEKL. The CDR3 loop spans 14 amino acids. The genes are TRBV4-1 and TRBJ1-2; D ambiguous. Input material: PBMCs. This clonotype was obtained from a male donor in good health and CMV-seropositive. This CDR3 reads CASSPGGNGKGYTF. The CDR3 DNA is TGCGCCAGCAGCCCCGGTGGCAACGGGAAAGGCTACACCTTC.